Below, 25 T cell receptor beta chains from the same sample are listed, as sequenced in a study of cytotoxic CD8 clonotypes in ibrutinib-treated CLL. Using immunoSEQ multiplex PCR, the repertoire was profiled, and TCRdb retains in-frame clones only, with some absent. In the table there are about 68,000 clones, more than 60% of which are singletons. The source was PBMCs, collected after 12 months of ibrutinib treatment. The origin of the receptors is a human donor with chronic lymphocytic leukemia.

The chain has TRBV27 and TRBJ1-6; the D gene is possibly TRBD1 (6 bases). Per the germline V gene, CDR1 is MNHEY and CDR2 is SMNVEV (reference sequence). Deletions cut 5 bases from V and 10 bases from J, with 15 bases between. This CDR3 contains 14 residues. The CDR3 DNA reads TGTGCCAGCAGTCCGAGGACAGAGGGCTCACCCCTCCACTTT. Amino acid sequence: CASSPRTEGSPLHF.

This clone has more than one count but fewer than ten. The chain carries TRBV29-1 and TRBJ2-7; TRBD2 matches at 12 bases. V shed 6 bases, J shed 4 bases, and the junction held 7 bases outside the gene matches. The CDR3 is 14 amino acids. Germline assignment: CDR1 SQVTM and CDR2 ANQGSEA. CDR3 nucleotide sequence: TGCAGCGTGAGACCGGGACTAGCGGGTTACGAGCAGTACTTC. Translating it yields CSVRPGLAGYEQYF.

The V and J genes are TRBV15 and TRBJ2-1; 7 bases align to TRBD1. Germline values: CDR1 LNHNV, CDR2 YYDKDF (reference sequence). The CDR3 totals 16 residues. The V gene end was trimmed by 4 bases and the J gene end by 0 bases; junction bases not matched to a gene: 6. CDR3 loop: CATSIRGLSSYNEQFF. The CDR3 bases are TGTGCCACCAGCATTAGGGGGCTGAGCTCCTACAATGAGCAGTTCTTC.

This clone was detected only a few times. This chain connects TRBV6-6 to TRBJ2-2, with D perhaps TRBD2 (6 bases). This CDR3 has 16 amino acids. V was cut by 0 bases and J by 2 bases, with 10 bases left in between. From germline, CDR1 is MNHNY and CDR2 SVGAGI (reference sequence). DNA for the CDR3: TGTGCCAGCAGTTACTCGAGTAGCGGCAACACCGGGGAGCTGTTTTTT. Encoded protein: CASSYSSSGNTGELFF.

This sequence joins TRBV13 and TRBJ2-7; D is tentatively TRBD1 or TRBD2 (5 bases each). The CDR3 length is 13 residues. V was pared by 3 bases and J by 0 bases, with 6 bases between. In germline, CDR1 is PRHDT, CDR2 FYEKMQ (reference sequence). The chain's CDR3 is CASSLGTSYEQYF. The CDR3 region has the DNA TGTGCCAGCAGCTTGGGGACCTCCTACGAGCAGTACTTC.

The chain employs TRBV30 and TRBJ2-7, with D possibly TRBD1 on 6 matching bases. The V gene lost 3 bases and the J gene lost 5 bases, with 11 bases spanning the gap. The CDR3 consists of 12 residues. The germline V gene encodes CDR1 GTSNPN and CDR2 SVGIG (reference sequence). The CDR3 nucleotides are TGTGCCTGGAGCCTTGGGGACAACGAGCAGTACTTC. It specifies CAWSLGDNEQYF.

CDR3 in amino acids: CASSNQRGSEKLFF. As DNA, the CDR3 is TGTGCCAGCAGTAATCAGCGGGGGAGTGAAAAACTGTTTTTT. This sequence joins TRBV28 and TRBJ1-4; perhaps TRBD1 as D (5 bases). Germline-derived CDR1 and CDR2 are MDHEN and SYDVKM. CDR3 length: 14 residues. V was shortened by 5 bases and J by 7 bases, with 14 bases between the two germline ends.

The V gene is TRBV9, the J gene TRBJ2-3; the D gene is possibly TRBD2 (6 bases). The CDR3 loop spans 19 amino acids. Germline CDR1 reads SGDLS; CDR2 reads YYNGEE. V was pared by 5 bases and J by 4 bases, with 29 bases between. Written as DNA, the CDR3 is TGTGCCAGCAGTGGGGACCGTTACAACCGGGACTCCGGCGCAGATACGCAGTATTTT. Amino acid sequence: CASSGDRYNRDSGADTQYF.

The V gene is TRBV30, the J gene TRBJ2-5; 7 bases align to TRBD2. J lost 7 bases, V lost 3 bases, and 5 bases had no gene match. Germline V gene data show CDR1 as GTSNPN and CDR2 as SVGIG (reference sequence). This CDR3 region has 12 residues. CDR3 nucleotide sequence: TGTGCCTGGAGGCGGGGGACGGGGACCCAGTACTTC. Translated: CAWRRGTGTQYF.

The chain carries TRBV6-5 and TRBJ1-4, with D maybe TRBD1 (5 bases). The CDR3 consists of 15 residues. V was pared by 0 bases and J by 7 bases, with 12 bases between. Germline-derived CDR1 and CDR2 are MNHEY and SVGAGI. The CDR3 sequence is CASSYSGRAFEKLFF. As DNA, the CDR3 is TGTGCCAGCAGTTACTCCGGCAGGGCCTTTGAAAAACTGTTTTTT.

Only a few counts were recorded for this clone. The chain joins TRBV19 to TRBJ2-5; TRBD2 aligns across 11 bases. CDR1 is LNHDA, CDR2 SQIVND, per germline (reference sequence). The CDR3 loop spans 18 amino acids. Losses at the gene ends were 6 bases for V and 5 bases for J; bases not matched to a gene: 17. CDR3 protein: CASRGAGALAGGEETQYF. The CDR3 DNA sequence: TGTGCCAGTAGAGGGGCAGGGGCCCTAGCGGGGGGCGAGGAGACCCAGTACTTC.

This clone is a singleton in its sample. The chain links TRBV9 to TRBJ2-7; unclear D gene. Germline CDR1 and CDR2: SGDLS and YYNGEE. The V gene lost 3 bases and the J gene lost 6 bases, with 10 bases spanning the gap. The CDR3 length is 12 residues. CDR3 DNA: TGTGCCAGCAGCGGGTCCTCGGGCGAGCAGTACTTC. Residues: CASSGSSGEQYF. The entire variable domain, with the rest obtained from reference TRBV9 and TRBJ2-7, is as follows: DSGVTQTPKHLITATGQRVTLRCSPRSGDLSVYWYQQSLDQGLQFLIQYYNGEERAKGNILERFSAQQFPDLHSELNLSSLELGDSALYFCASSGSSGEQYFGPGTRLTVT.

This chain links TRBV19 with TRBJ2-7; possibly TRBD2 for D (6 bases). The CDR3 extends over 15 amino acids. Trimming removed 6 bases at V and 0 bases at J, with 15 bases between. CDR1 and CDR2 from the germline V gene are LNHDA and SQIVND (reference sequence). The CDR3 DNA reads TGTGCCAGTAGGAGTACGTTCGGGGGCTCCTACGAGCAGTACTTC. As protein: CASRSTFGGSYEQYF.

The chain combines TRBV2 with TRBJ2-7; 9 nucleotides line up with TRBD1. J was trimmed by 6 bases and V by 8 bases; bases with no gene match: 11. In germline, CDR1 is SNHLY, CDR2 FYNNEI. The CDR3 runs 14 residues. The DNA for the CDR3 is TGTGCCAGCGGGAGGCGGACAGGGGATGCCGAGCAGTACTTC. This encodes CASGRRTGDAEQYF.

This chain connects TRBV5-1 to TRBJ1-1; no definite D call. The CDR3 length is 14 residues. CDR1 is SGHRS, CDR2 YFSETQ, per germline. Trimming took off 2 bases at V and 0 bases at J, with 8 bases between the two ends. The CDR3 here is CASSFLQMNTEAFF. The CDR3 nucleotides read TGCGCCAGCAGCTTTTTGCAGATGAACACTGAAGCTTTCTTT.

The chain recombines TRBV10-3 with TRBJ1-1; tentative D call: TRBD1 (5 bases). The CDR3 has 14 residues. V lost 10 bases, J lost 2 bases, and 17 bases lay in between. Germline lookup yields CDR1 ENHRY and CDR2 SYGVKD. The CDR3 bases are TGTGCCACCTACGGCGGGGGGATCAACACTGAAGCTTTCTTT. Translating it yields CATYGGGINTEAFF.

This clone was counted a few times. The genes are TRBV7-2 and TRBJ1-2; 8 bases agree with TRBD1. J was trimmed by 6 bases and V by 5 bases; bases with no gene match: 5. CDR3 length equals 13 residues. Germline V gives CDR1 SGHTA, CDR2 FQGNSA. The CDR3 bases are TGTGCCAGCAGCCCGGACAGGGACCATGGCTACACCTTC. Translation gives CASSPDRDHGYTF.

This clone was found a few times. In DNA form, the CDR3 reads TGTGCCAGCGGCTCAGCGGGCTATGGCTACACCTTC. Its translation: CASGSAGYGYTF. This sequence joins TRBV27 and TRBJ1-2; D call uncertain. The CDR3 sequence is 12 residues long. V shed 8 bases and J shed 4 bases, with 11 bases lying between them. Germline lookup yields CDR1 MNHEY and CDR2 SMNVEV (reference sequence).

The V gene is TRBV7-2, the J gene TRBJ2-7; D not certain. This CDR3 spans 12 amino acids. The ends were cut back, 7 bases at V and 0 bases at J, with 7 bases in the middle. Germline assignment: CDR1 SGHTA and CDR2 FQGNSA. The DNA of the CDR3 is TGTGCCAGCAAAGTTGGCTCCTACGAGCAGTACTTC. It yields the protein CASKVGSYEQYF.

J is TRBJ1-6 and V is TRBV7-9; the match to TRBD1 covers 8 bases. Losses at the gene ends were 7 bases for V and 8 bases for J; bases not matched to a gene: 7. CDR1 is SEHNR and CDR2 is FQNEAQ in the germline V gene (reference sequence). The length of the CDR3 is 14 residues. The CDR3 DNA sequence: TGTGCCAGCAATCCGGGACAGGCGGATTCACCCCTCCACTTT. Translated: CASNPGQADSPLHF.

V gene TRBV5-1 combines with J gene TRBJ2-1; D could derive from TRBD1 or TRBD2 (6 bases each). The CDR3 loop spans 18 amino acids. V was shortened by 3 bases and J by 7 bases, with 26 bases between the two germline ends. CDR1 is SGHRS and CDR2 is YFSETQ in the germline V gene. CDR3 sequence (DNA): TGCGCCAGCAGCTCAACGCCCAAGAACCGGGGGCCACCTAATGAGCAGTTCTTC. Amino acid sequence: CASSSTPKNRGPPNEQFF.

V usage is TRBV21-1 and J usage is TRBJ2-7; TRBD1 is taken as the D call from the table, unchecked against the DNA. TRBV21-1 is an annotated pseudogene. CDR3 length equals 14 residues. The CDR3 protein is CASSKGQGVYEQYF. CDR3 DNA sequence: TGTGCCAGCAGCAAAGGCCAGGGTGTCTACGAGCAGTACTTC.

The J gene is TRBJ2-3, the V gene TRBV4-1, with D possibly matching TRBD1 (6 bases). CDR3 length equals 15 residues. V was cut by 5 bases and J by 6 bases, with 18 bases left in between. CDR1 MGHRA and CDR2 YSYEKL come from the germline V gene. This chain's CDR3 is CASSLRDTSGDTQYF. CDR3 coding DNA: TGCGCCAGCAGCTTAAGGGACACCTCGGGGGATACGCAGTATTTT.

This clone has just one count. This chain uses TRBV10-1 with TRBJ2-1; D possibly corresponds to TRBD2 (5 bases). This CDR3 is 17 amino acids long. Germline assignment: CDR1 WNHNN and CDR2 SYGVQD (reference sequence). The ends were cut back, 0 bases at V and 0 bases at J, with 12 bases in the middle. CDR3 sequence reads: CASSESGATISYNEQFF. CDR3 DNA: TGCGCCAGCAGTGAGTCGGGAGCGACGATCTCCTACAATGAGCAGTTCTTC.

The gene calls are TRBV18 and TRBJ1-5, with 12 nucleotides matching TRBD1. The ends lost 4 bases at V and 5 bases at J; junction bases unmatched: 3. The CDR3 spans 15 residues. Germline V CDR1 and CDR2: KGHSH, LQKENI. CDR3 residues: CASSLGTGGHQPQHF. In DNA, the CDR3 is TGTGCCAGCTCACTCGGGACAGGGGGCCATCAGCCCCAGCATTTT.